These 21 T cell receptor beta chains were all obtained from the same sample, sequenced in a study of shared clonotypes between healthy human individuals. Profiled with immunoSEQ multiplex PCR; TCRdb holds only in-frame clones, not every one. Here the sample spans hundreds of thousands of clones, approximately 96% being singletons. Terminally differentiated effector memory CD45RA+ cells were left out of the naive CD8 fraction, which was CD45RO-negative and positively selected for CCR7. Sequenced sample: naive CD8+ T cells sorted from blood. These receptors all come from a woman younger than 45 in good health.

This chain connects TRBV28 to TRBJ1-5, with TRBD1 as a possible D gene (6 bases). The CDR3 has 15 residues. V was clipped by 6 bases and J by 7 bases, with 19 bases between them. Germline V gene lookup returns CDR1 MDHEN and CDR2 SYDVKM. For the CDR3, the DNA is TGTGCCAGCAGCCTTAGAGTGGACCAGGGGCAGCCCCAGCATTTT. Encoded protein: CASSLRVDQGQPQHF.

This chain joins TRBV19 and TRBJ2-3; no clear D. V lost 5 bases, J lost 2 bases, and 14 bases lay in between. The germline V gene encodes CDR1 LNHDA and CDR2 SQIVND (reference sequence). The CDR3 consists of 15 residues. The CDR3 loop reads CASSPKDAYTDTQYF. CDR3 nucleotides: TGTGCCAGTAGTCCCAAGGACGCATACACAGATACGCAGTATTTT.

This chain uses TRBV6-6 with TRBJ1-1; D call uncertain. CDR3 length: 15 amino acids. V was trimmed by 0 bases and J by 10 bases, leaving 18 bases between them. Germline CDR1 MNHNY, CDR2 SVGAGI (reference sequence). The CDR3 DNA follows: TGTGCCAGCAGTTACTCGCAGTCCCAGCAAGAGGGAGCTTTCTTT. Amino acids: CASSYSQSQQEGAFF.

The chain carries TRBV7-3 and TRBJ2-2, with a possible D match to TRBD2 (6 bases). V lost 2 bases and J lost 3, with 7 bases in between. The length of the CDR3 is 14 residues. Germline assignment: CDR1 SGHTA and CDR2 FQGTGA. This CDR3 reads CASSLGTYTGELFF. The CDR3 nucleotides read TGTGCCAGCAGCTTAGGGACTTACACCGGGGAGCTGTTTTTT.

Written as DNA, the CDR3 is TGCAGCGCTGGCGGGGACTATAATTCACCCCTCCACTTT. Protein: CSAGGDYNSPLHF. This chain joins TRBV29-1 and TRBJ1-6; no reliable D call. Germline V gene lookup returns CDR1 SQVTM and CDR2 ANQGSEA. The CDR3 consists of 13 residues. The V end was cut by 7 bases, the J end by 3 bases, with 10 bases between.

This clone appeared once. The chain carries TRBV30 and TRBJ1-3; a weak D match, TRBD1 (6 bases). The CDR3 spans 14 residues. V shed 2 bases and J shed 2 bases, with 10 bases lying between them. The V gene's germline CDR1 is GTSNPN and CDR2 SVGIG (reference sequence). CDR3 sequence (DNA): TGTGCCTGGAGTATTGCAGGGGCTGGAAACACCATATATTTT. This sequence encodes CAWSIAGAGNTIYF.

The CDR3 spells CASSEHDTSTDTQYF. In nucleotides, the CDR3 is TGTGCCAGCAGCGAACACGATACTAGCACAGATACGCAGTATTTT. V gene TRBV2 combines with J gene TRBJ2-3; D is ambiguous. CDR1 and CDR2 (germline): SNHLY, FYNNEI. CDR3 length: 15 amino acids. The V gene lost 6 bases and the J gene lost 0 bases, with 13 bases spanning the gap.

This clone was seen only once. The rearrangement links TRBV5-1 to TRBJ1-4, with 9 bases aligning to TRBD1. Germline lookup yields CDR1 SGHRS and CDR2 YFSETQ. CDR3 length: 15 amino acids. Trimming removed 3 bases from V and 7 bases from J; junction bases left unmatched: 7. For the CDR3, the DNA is TGCGCCAGCAGCTCCCAGGGACAGGGCACTGAAAAACTGTTTTTT. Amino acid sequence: CASSSQGQGTEKLFF.

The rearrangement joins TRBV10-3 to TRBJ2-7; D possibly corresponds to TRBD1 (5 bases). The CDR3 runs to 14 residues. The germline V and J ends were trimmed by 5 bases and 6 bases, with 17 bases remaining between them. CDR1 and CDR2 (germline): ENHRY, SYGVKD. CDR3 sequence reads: CAISHRRDHGEQYF. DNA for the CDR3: TGTGCCATCAGTCATCGCAGGGATCACGGCGAGCAGTACTTC.

CDR3 amino acids: CASSLGTTGEAFF. The CDR3 DNA reads as TGTGCCAGCAGCTTGGGAACAACGGGGGAAGCTTTCTTT. The chain combines TRBV5-6 with TRBJ1-1; D gene unclear. The CDR3 has 13 amino acids. V was shortened by 0 bases and J by 8 bases, with 11 bases between the two germline ends. Germline V gene lookup returns CDR1 SGHDT and CDR2 YYEEEE.

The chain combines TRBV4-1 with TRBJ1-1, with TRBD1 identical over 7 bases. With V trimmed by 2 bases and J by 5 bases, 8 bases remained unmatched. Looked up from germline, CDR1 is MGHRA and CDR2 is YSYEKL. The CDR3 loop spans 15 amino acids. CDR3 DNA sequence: TGCGCCAGCAGCCAAACGCAACAGGGACAGACTGAAGCTTTCTTT. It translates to CASSQTQQGQTEAFF.

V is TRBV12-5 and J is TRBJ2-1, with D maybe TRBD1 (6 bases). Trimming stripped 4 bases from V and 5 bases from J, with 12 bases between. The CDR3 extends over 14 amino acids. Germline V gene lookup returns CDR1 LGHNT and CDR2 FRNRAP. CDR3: CASGYTGYHNEQFF. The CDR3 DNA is TGTGCTAGTGGTTACACAGGGTACCACAATGAGCAGTTCTTC.

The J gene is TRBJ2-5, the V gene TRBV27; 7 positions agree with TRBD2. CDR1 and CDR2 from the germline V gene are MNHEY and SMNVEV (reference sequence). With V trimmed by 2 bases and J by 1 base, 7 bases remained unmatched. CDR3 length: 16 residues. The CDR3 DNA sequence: TGTGCCAGCAGTTTACAGCCAGCGGGAAGCCAAGAGACCCAGTACTTC. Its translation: CASSLQPAGSQETQYF.

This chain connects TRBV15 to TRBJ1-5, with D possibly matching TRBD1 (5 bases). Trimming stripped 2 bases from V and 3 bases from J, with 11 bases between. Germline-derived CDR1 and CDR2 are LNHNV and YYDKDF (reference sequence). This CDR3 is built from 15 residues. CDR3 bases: TGTGCCACCAGCAGAAACCTGGACAACAATCAGCCCCAGCATTTT. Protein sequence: CATSRNLDNNQPQHF.

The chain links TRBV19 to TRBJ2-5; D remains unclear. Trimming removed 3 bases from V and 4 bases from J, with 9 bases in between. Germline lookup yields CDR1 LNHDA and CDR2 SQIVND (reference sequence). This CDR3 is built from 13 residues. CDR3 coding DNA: TGTGCCAGTAGTATTTCTTTTGGAGAGACCCAGTACTTC. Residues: CASSISFGETQYF.

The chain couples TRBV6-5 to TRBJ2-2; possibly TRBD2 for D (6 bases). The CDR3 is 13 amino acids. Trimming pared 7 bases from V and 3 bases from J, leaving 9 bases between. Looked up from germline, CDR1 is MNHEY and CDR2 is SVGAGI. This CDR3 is CASKEGYTGELFF. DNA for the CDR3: TGTGCCAGCAAGGAGGGGTACACCGGGGAGCTGTTTTTT.

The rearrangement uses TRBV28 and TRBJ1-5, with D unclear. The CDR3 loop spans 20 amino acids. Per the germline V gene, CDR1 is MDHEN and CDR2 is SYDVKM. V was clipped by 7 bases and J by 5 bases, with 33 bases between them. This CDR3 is CASTSLGHFRWTTVDQPQHF. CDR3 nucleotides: TGTGCCAGCACCTCCCTTGGCCATTTCCGGTGGACCACGGTCGATCAGCCCCAGCATTTT.

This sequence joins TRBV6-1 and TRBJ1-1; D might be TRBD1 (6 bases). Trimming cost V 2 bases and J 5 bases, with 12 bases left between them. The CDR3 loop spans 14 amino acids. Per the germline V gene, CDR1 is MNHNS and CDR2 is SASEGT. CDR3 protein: CASSEQGSVTEAFF. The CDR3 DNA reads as TGTGCCAGCAGTGAACAGGGGTCTGTGACTGAAGCTTTCTTT.

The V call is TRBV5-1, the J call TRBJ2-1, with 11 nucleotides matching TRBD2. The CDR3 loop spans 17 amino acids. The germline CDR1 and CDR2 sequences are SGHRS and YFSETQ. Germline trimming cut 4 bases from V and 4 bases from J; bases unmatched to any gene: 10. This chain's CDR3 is CASSSSGRGGVYNEQFF. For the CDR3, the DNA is TGCGCCAGCAGCAGTAGCGGGAGGGGAGGGGTGTACAATGAGCAGTTCTTC. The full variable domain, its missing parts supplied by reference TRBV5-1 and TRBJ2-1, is KAGVTQTPRYLIKTRGQQVTLSCSPISGHRSVSWYQQTPGQGLQFLFEYFSETQRNKGNFPGRFSGRQFSNSRSEMNVSTLELGDSALYLCASSSSGRGGVYNEQFFGPGTRLTVL.

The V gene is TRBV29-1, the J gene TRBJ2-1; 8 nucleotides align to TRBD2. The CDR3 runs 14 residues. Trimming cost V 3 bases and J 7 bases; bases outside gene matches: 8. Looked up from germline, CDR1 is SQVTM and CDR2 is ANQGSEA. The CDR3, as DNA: TGCAGCGTTGAGGGCGGGAGGCGCGGGAATGAGCAGTTCTTC. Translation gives CSVEGGRRGNEQFF.

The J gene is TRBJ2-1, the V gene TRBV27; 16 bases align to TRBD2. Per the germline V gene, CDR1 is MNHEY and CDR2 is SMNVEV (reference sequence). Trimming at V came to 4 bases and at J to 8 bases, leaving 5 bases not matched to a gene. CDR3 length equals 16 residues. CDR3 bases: TGTGCCAGCAGTTCCGGGACTAGCGGGAGGGCGCATGAGCAGTTCTTC. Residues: CASSSGTSGRAHEQFF.